This is a list of T cell receptor beta chains from one sample in a study of T cells in Graves' hyperthyroidism and ophthalmopathy. TCRdb reprocessed the multiplex PCR reads with MiXCR, giving one entry per CDR3 protein. The table lists around 300,000 distinct CDR3 sequences, approximately 15% of them singletons. Sequences were obtained from blood. Source of these receptors: a woman aged 40 to 50 with Graves' hyperthyroidism. The CDR3 runs from the conserved cysteine through the conserved F or W. Fields, in order: D gene, V gene, clone size, J gene, CDR3 DNA, CDR3 protein. A D gene is named only where the DNA matches it firmly. Some rows mark clone size as missing; the rest say once, few, many or name a class of expanded clone.

>.|TRBV6-1|.|TRBJ2-7
TGTGCCGGCAGTGCACCTGAGGGACACGGAGGCTACGAGCAGTACTTC
CAGSAPEGHGGYEQYF
>.|TRBV20-1|.|TRBJ1-5
TGCAGTGCTCCCGACAGTCCCGTAAATCAGCCCCAGCATTTT
CSAPDSPVNQPQHF
>.|TRBV2|many|TRBJ2-2
TGTGCCAGCAGTGGGAGGGGGGAGCTGTTTTTT
CASSGRGELFF
>TRBD1|TRBV20-1|.|TRBJ2-7
TGCAGTGCTCTACCGGGACAGAGCTACGAGCAGTACTTC
CSALPGQSYEQYF
>.|TRBV7-9|many|TRBJ1-4
TGTGCCAGCAGCTTAGCAGTGGCGGGAAATGAAAAACTGTTTTTT
CASSLAVAGNEKLFF
>.|TRBV27|.|TRBJ1-2
TGTGCCAGCAGTTTAAGAGCTAACTATGGCTACACCTTC
CASSLRANYGYTF
>TRBD1|TRBV5-1|.|TRBJ2-5
TGCGCCAGCAGCTTTATGGGGACAGCGCAAGAGACCCAGTACTTC
CASSFMGTAQETQYF
>TRBD1|TRBV10-3|many|TRBJ2-7
TGTGCCATCAGGGACAGGGACAGGAGCCAGCAGTACTTC
CAIRDRDRSQQYF
>TRBD2|TRBV5-1|many|TRBJ2-7
TGCGCCAGCAGCTTGGGAGCGGGAGTCGACGAGCAGTACTTC
CASSLGAGVDEQYF
>TRBD2|TRBV6-1|few|TRBJ2-3
TGTGCCAGCAGTGAAGCGCGGTGGATAGCGGGAGATACGCAGTATTTT
CASSEARWIAGDTQYF
>TRBD1|TRBV19|few|TRBJ2-1
TGTGCCACCCAAAGGGGGCCTCGTGGCAATGAGCAGTTCTTC
CATQRGPRGNEQFF
>.|TRBV2|many|TRBJ1-2
TGTGCCAGCAGCGCCGGAGCAGGGTATAACTATGGCTACACCTTC
CASSAGAGYNYGYTF
>.|TRBV3-1|many|TRBJ2-5
TGTGCCAGCAGGAGTAGCGGAGAGACCCAGTACTTC
CASRSSGETQYF
>TRBD1|TRBV6-1|many|TRBJ1-2
TGTGCCAGCAGCCTTACTCGACAGGGCGGCTACACCTTC
CASSLTRQGGYTF
>.|TRBV6-2/TRBV6-3|many|TRBJ1-2
TGTGCCAGCAGTTACTCGATGCCGGAGCCCTACACCTTC
CASSYSMPEPYTF
>.|TRBV20-1|few|TRBJ2-3
TGCAGTGCTAGAGGGGTCACAGATACGCAGTATTTT
CSARGVTDTQYF
>.|TRBV20-1|few|TRBJ1-5
TGCAGTGCTAGCCCAGGGAATAGCAATCAGCCCCAGCATTTT
CSASPGNSNQPQHF
>.|TRBV6-1|many|TRBJ2-7
TGTGCCAGCAGTTCTAGCGTCAAGAACGAGCAGTACTTC
CASSSSVKNEQYF
>.|TRBV28|many|TRBJ1-2
TGTGCCAGCAGTTTATCGGGGCCCTATGGCTACACCTTC
CASSLSGPYGYTF
>.|TRBV12-3/TRBV12-4|many|TRBJ2-3
TGTGCCAGCAGTTTATACGAGGGGGTGAGCACAGATACGCAGTATTTT
CASSLYEGVSTDTQYF
>.|TRBV20-1|many|TRBJ1-1
TGCAGTGCCCTTGGGACCCCGGGTGGCACTGAAGCTTTCTTT
CSALGTPGGTEAFF
>.|TRBV7-8|few|TRBJ1-6
TGTGCCAGCAGCTTAGCCCCCCGGGGGTGGAATTCACCCCTCCACTTT
CASSLAPRGWNSPLHF
>.|TRBV24-1|few|TRBJ2-1
TGTGCCACCTCGAGTGAAGTCTACAATGAGCAGTTCTTC
CATSSEVYNEQFF
>.|TRBV12-3/TRBV12-4|many|TRBJ1-4
TGTGCCAGCAGTTTAAGCCCAAATAGGAACGAAAAACTGTTTTTT
CASSLSPNRNEKLFF
>.|TRBV19|few|TRBJ2-1
TGTGCCAGTAGTATAGCAGCTAGCCTAACAGTCAACAATGAGCAGTTCTTC
CASSIAASLTVNNEQFF
>.|TRBV12-3/TRBV12-4|many|TRBJ2-1
TGTGCCAGCAGTTTAGCTCTCCCCTCGAGTGAGCAGTTCTTC
CASSLALPSSEQFF
>.|TRBV2|.|TRBJ2-7
TGTGCCAGCAGGGCCCGACAGGTCGAGGAGCAGTACTTC
CASRARQVEEQYF
>.|TRBV2|many|TRBJ1-5
TGTGCCAGCAGTGAAGCCTACGGAAATCAGGCCCAGCATTTT
CASSEAYGNQAQHF
>TRBD2|TRBV6-1|many|TRBJ2-1
TGTGCCAGCAGTTCCAGCGGGAGAAATTACAATGAGCAGTTCTTC
CASSSSGRNYNEQFF
>.|TRBV6-5|many|TRBJ1-1
TGTGCCAGCAGTTACGAGGGTTGGACGGAGGGTGAAGCTTTCTTT
CASSYEGWTEGEAFF
>.|TRBV6-1|many|TRBJ1-1
TGTGCCAGCGGGAGGTTGGACACTGAAGCTTTCTTT
CASGRLDTEAFF
>TRBD1|TRBV30|.|TRBJ1-4
TGTGCCTGGAGAAACAGGGGCGTCGCAACTAATGAAAAACTGTTTTTT
CAWRNRGVATNEKLFF
>.|TRBV11-2|many|TRBJ2-1
TGTGCCAGCAGCTTAGTCCAGAGCTCCTACAATGAGCAGTTCTTC
CASSLVQSSYNEQFF
>.|TRBV18|many|TRBJ1-1
TGTGCCAGCTCACCAAACAGCCAGGGGTCGGCTGAAGCTTTCTTT
CASSPNSQGSAEAFF
>.|TRBV28|many|TRBJ2-7
TGTGCCAGCAACTCTCATTTTTCAGGGGCTGGCTACGAGCAGTACTTC
CASNSHFSGAGYEQYF
>TRBD2|TRBV20-1|.|TRBJ2-1
TGCAGTGCTAGCCTCCTTACGGGAGGGGTCTACAATGAGCAGTTCTTC
CSASLLTGGVYNEQFF
>.|TRBV7-2|.|TRBJ1-6
TGTGCCAGCAGCGGGGGTGCGGGTCCCCTCCACTTT
CASSGGAGPLHF
>.|TRBV27|many|TRBJ2-7
TGTGCCAGCAGTACCTCGGGACCCTACGAGCAGTACTTC
CASSTSGPYEQYF
>.|TRBV28|.|TRBJ2-7
TGTGCCGGACAATCGGGGGTGACCTACGAGGAGTACTTT
CAGQSGVTYEEYF
>TRBD2|TRBV19|.|TRBJ2-1
TGTGCCAGTAGTATAGGGGGACTAGCGGGGATAAATGAGCAGTTCTTC
CASSIGGLAGINEQFF
>.|TRBV18|few|TRBJ1-5
TGTGCCAGCTCACCTGGTCAGCAGAATCAGCCCCAGCATTTT
CASSPGQQNQPQHF
>.|TRBV6-2/TRBV6-3|many|TRBJ2-5
TGTGCCAGCAGTTACTCGATCGGCCGAGCCAAAGAGACCCAGTACTTC
CASSYSIGRAKETQYF
>TRBD2|TRBV7-9|.|TRBJ2-5
TGTGCCAGCAGCTTATTGGCGGGAGGGCCTCTTGGAGAGACCCAGTACTTC
CASSLLAGGPLGETQYF
>.|TRBV29-1|many|TRBJ2-5
TGCAGCGCTGGTGGAGAGACCCAGTACTTC
CSAGGETQYF
>TRBD1|TRBV7-9|many|TRBJ2-7
TGTGCCAGCAGCTTAGAATCGACAGGGTTCGCCTACGAGCAGTACTTC
CASSLESTGFAYEQYF
>.|TRBV12-3/TRBV12-4|many|TRBJ2-1
TGTGCCAGCAACCCGGGGAACAATGAGCAGTTCTTC
CASNPGNNEQFF
>.|TRBV11-2|many|TRBJ1-2
TGTGCCAGCAGCTTGTCGTCCTTC
CASSLSSF
>.|TRBV5-6|.|TRBJ1-3
TGTGCCAGCAGCTTGGCCCCACACTCTGGAAACACCATATATTTT
CASSLAPHSGNTIYF
>.|TRBV29-1|.|TRBJ2-2
TGCAGCGTTGAGGACGGAACCGGGGAGCTGTTTTTT
CSVEDGTGELFF
>.|TRBV12-3/TRBV12-4|many|TRBJ2-5
TGTGCCAGCAGCCCGACAGAGCTTCGGACCCAGTACTTC
CASSPTELRTQYF
>.|TRBV28|many|TRBJ1-1
TGTGCCAGCTCTCCGGACAGATACCACACTGAAGCTTTCTTT
CASSPDRYHTEAFF
>.|TRBV6-1|.|TRBJ1-2
TGTGCCATTACCCGACCGGGAACCCCACCATCGGGCTACACCTTC
CAITRPGTPPSGYTF
>TRBD1|TRBV2|.|TRBJ1-5
TGTGCCAGCAGTGCGACAGGGGACCAGCCCCAGCATTTT
CASSATGDQPQHF
>.|TRBV30|.|TRBJ1-6
TGTGCCTCGTCCGTCGTGTCAGGGGATTCACCCCTCCACTTT
CASSVVSGDSPLHF
>.|TRBV30|few|TRBJ2-3
TGTGCCTGGAGTGTACTTGGCGCCGGCAATACGCAGTATTTT
CAWSVLGAGNTQYF